Following are 10 T cell receptor beta chains from one sample sequenced in a study of a mutant IDH1 vaccine in newly diagnosed glioma. The data were produced by immunoSEQ multiplex PCR, yet TCRdb's version contains in-frame clones alone and is incomplete. The table includes about 82,000 clones, 75% to 85% detected once. Time point described: week 23, last vaccination. The content of each vaccine dose was 300 ug of mutant IDH1 20-mer peptide, and topical imiquimod accompanied it. What these receptors recognize is not known. The specimen was PBMCs, collected from a glioma patient whose treatment included an IDH1 peptide vaccine. The receptor set was obtained from a young man with glioma. Some clones in this sample may be carry-over from other donors' samples.

V and J are TRBV5-1 and TRBJ2-7, with 12 nucleotides matching TRBD2. Germline CDR1 and CDR2: SGHRS and YFSETQ. The CDR3 length is 14 residues. Losses at the gene ends were 4 bases for V and 6 bases for J; bases not matched to a gene: 5. The CDR3 loop reads CASSMTSGRREQYF. The CDR3 DNA follows: TGCGCCAGCAGCATGACTAGCGGGAGACGCGAGCAGTACTTC.

The gene calls are TRBV6-6 and TRBJ1-2, with D perhaps matching TRBD1 (6 bases). The germline gives CDR1 MNHNY, CDR2 SVGAGI (reference sequence). V gave up 6 bases and J gave up 6 bases, with 8 bases separating them. The CDR3 runs 11 residues. CDR3 protein: CASRTGDGYTF. The CDR3 region has the DNA TGTGCCAGCAGGACAGGAGATGGCTACACCTTC.

The chain is built from TRBV7-9 and TRBJ1-2; the D is unclear. The V gene's germline CDR1 is SEHNR and CDR2 FQNEAQ (reference sequence). Between the trimmed V and J ends, which lost 2 bases and 7 bases, there was a span of 8 bases. The CDR3 is 12 residues long. In DNA, the CDR3 is TGTGCCAGCAGCTTACAAGGGAGTGGCTACACCTTC. Translating it yields CASSLQGSGYTF.

The chain combines TRBV27 with TRBJ2-7, with D perhaps TRBD1 (5 bases). CDR3 length: 13 residues. Trimming removed 3 bases at V and 4 bases at J, with 10 bases between. Germline-derived CDR1 and CDR2 are MNHEY and SMNVEV (reference sequence). The CDR3 spells CASSFLDSYEQYF. CDR3 bases: TGTGCCAGCAGTTTCCTCGACAGTTACGAGCAGTACTTC.

This clone was detected once. The chain combines TRBV7-2 with TRBJ2-5; 8 bases agree with TRBD2. The CDR3 totals 14 residues. CDR1 and CDR2 (germline): SGHTA, FQGNSA. Trimming took 5 bases from V and 1 from J; bases not matched to a gene: 3. The chain's CDR3 is CASSVLAAQETQYF. As DNA, the CDR3 is TGTGCCAGCAGCGTACTAGCGGCCCAAGAGACCCAGTACTTC.

The chain is built from TRBV6-6 and TRBJ2-4, with 8 bases lining up with TRBD1. This CDR3 contains 15 residues. Looked up from germline, CDR1 is MNHNY and CDR2 is SVGAGI (reference sequence). The V and J ends lost 3 bases and 3 bases, in that order; junction bases with no gene match: 4. The CDR3 spells CASSYGQGVKNIQYF. CDR3 nucleotide sequence: TGTGCCAGCAGTTATGGACAGGGAGTCAAAAACATTCAGTACTTC.

The chain uses TRBV28 and TRBJ1-5, with D tentatively TRBD1 (6 bases). CDR1 MDHEN and CDR2 SYDVKM come from the germline V gene. The CDR3 is made up of 15 amino acids. V was clipped by 1 base and J by 0 bases, with 7 bases between them. Here the CDR3 DNA reads TGTGCCAGCAGTTTATTCAGGGGTAGCAATCAGCCCCAGCATTTT. Translated, it gives CASSLFRGSNQPQHF.

This clone was observed a handful of times. The V gene is TRBV5-1, the J gene TRBJ2-3, with D perhaps TRBD1 (5 bases). V gave up 2 bases and J gave up 2 bases, with 15 bases separating them. The CDR3 length is 16 residues. The germline gives CDR1 SGHRS, CDR2 YFSETQ. In nucleotides, the CDR3 is TGCGCCAGCAGCTTTATCCTGGACACTATCACAGATACGCAGTATTTT. It translates to CASSFILDTITDTQYF.

This clone was counted between two and nine times. The chain is built from TRBV5-1 and TRBJ2-1; the match to TRBD2 covers 8 bases. The germline CDR1 and CDR2 sequences are SGHRS and YFSETQ. The CDR3 sequence is 15 residues long. J gave up 8 bases and V 2 bases, and 9 bases lay outside the gene matches. CDR3 bases: TGCGCCAGCAGCTTAAACCCGGGGGGGCCCCATGAGCAGTTCTTC. This sequence encodes CASSLNPGGPHEQFF.

This rearrangement joins TRBV11-2 to TRBJ1-2, with D possibly TRBD1 on 5 matching bases. Trimming stripped 4 bases from V and 4 bases from J, with 19 bases between. This CDR3 spans 16 amino acids. Germline CDR1 and CDR2: SGHAT and FQNNGV. Written as DNA, the CDR3 is TGTGCCAGCAGCTCGATCCGGGGCCCGAAGCGCTATGGCTACACCTTC. Protein: CASSSIRGPKRYGYTF.